These T cell receptor beta chains were read from a single sample in a study of T cells after yellow fever vaccination. MiXCR, applied by TCRdb to the 5' RACE reads, yields one record per CDR3 protein. The sample has approximately 300,000 distinct CDR3 sequences; roughly 10% are singletons. Sequencing was performed on CD4+ T cells sorted from PBMCs, taken 45 days after the yellow fever booster vaccination. The receptors come from a man aged 18-30 years who received the YFV17D yellow fever vaccine. Both conserved end residues are part of each CDR3. A D gene is named only where the DNA matches it firmly. Clone size appears in some rows only: once, few, many, or a class for an expanded clone.

D gene,V gene,J gene,clone size,CDR3 protein,CDR3 DNA
.,TRBV5-1,TRBJ2-5,.,CASSVGARSFKETQYF,TGCGCCAGCAGCGTGGGGGCCCGGAGCTTCAAAGAGACCCAGTACTTC
TRBD2,TRBV5-4,TRBJ2-3,.,CASSFLTSGGSDTQYF,TGTGCCAGCAGCTTTCTGACTAGCGGGGGCTCAGATACGCAGTATTTT
.,TRBV15,TRBJ2-3,.,CATSRDRPDTQYF,TGTGCCACCAGCAGAGATCGCCCTGATACGCAGTATTTT
.,TRBV4-1,TRBJ1-2,few,CAARGGRDYGYTF,TGCGCCGCCCGGGGGGGGCGAGACTATGGCTACACCTTC
.,TRBV18,TRBJ1-1,few,CASSPPARGTEAFF,TGTGCCAGCTCACCTCCGGCTAGGGGCACTGAAGCTTTCTTT
TRBD2,TRBV14,TRBJ2-2,.,CASSQLSGGTLSDTGELFF,TGTGCCAGCAGCCAACTTAGCGGGGGGACCTTGTCTGACACCGGGGAGCTGTTTTTT
.,TRBV7-2,TRBJ1-3,few,CASSLGGFGNTIYF,TGTGCCAGCAGCCTGGGGGGGTTTGGAAACACCATATATTTT
.,TRBV5-1,TRBJ2-3,many,CASSFLLDTQYF,TGCGCCAGCAGCTTTTTATTGGATACGCAGTATTTT
TRBD1,TRBV19,TRBJ2-6,.,CASTLTLGTGTSGANVLTF,TGTGCCAGTACCCTAACCCTCGGGACAGGGACGTCTGGGGCCAACGTCCTGACTTTC
.,TRBV30,TRBJ1-1,.,CAWSRRGFTEAFF,TGTGCCTGGAGTCGCAGGGGTTTCACTGAAGCTTTCTTT
.,TRBV4-2,TRBJ1-6,.,CASSQAGGGKVSPLHF,TGTGCCAGCAGCCAAGCCGGGGGCGGAAAGGTCTCACCCCTCCACTTT
.,TRBV6-5,TRBJ1-6,few,CASSYDSNSPLHF,TGTGCCAGCAGTTACGACAGCAATTCACCCCTCCACTTT
.,TRBV12-3/TRBV12-4,TRBJ1-4,many,CASSLGEKLFF,TGTGCCAGCAGCCTCGGAGAAAAACTGTTTTTT